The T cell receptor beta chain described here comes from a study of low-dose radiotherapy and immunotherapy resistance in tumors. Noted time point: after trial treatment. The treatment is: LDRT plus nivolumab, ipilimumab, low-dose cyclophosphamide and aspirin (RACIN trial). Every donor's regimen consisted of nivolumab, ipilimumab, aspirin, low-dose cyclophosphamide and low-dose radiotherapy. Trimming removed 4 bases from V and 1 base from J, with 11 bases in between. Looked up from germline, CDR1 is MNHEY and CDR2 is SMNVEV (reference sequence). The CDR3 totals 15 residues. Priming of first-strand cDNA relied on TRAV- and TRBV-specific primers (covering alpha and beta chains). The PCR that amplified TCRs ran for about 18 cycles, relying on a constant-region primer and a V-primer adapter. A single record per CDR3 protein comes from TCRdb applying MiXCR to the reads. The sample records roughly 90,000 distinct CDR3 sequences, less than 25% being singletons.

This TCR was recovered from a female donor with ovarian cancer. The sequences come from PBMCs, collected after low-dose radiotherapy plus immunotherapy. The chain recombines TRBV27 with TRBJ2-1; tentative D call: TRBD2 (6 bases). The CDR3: CASSSLEGSYNEQFF. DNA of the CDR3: TGTGCCAGCAGTTCGCTGGAGGGATCCTACAATGAGCAGTTCTTC.